This entry describes one T cell receptor (beta chain). As yet, its antigen is unknown. This sample was taken from a study of T cells in localized non-small cell lung cancer. Study-wide results and limits: Adjacent lung was found to contain a median approximately 60 of the top 100 tumor clones.

Sequencing used immunoSEQ multiplex PCR; TCRdb keeps in-frame clones, though not all of them. The top ten hold 7% to 9% of the sample, which has several thousand clones, approximately 59% seen once. V lost 5 bases to trimming and J lost 9 bases; unmatched junction nucleotides: 12. This CDR3 has 16 residues. Per germline, CDR1 SGHNT and CDR2 YENEEA. V gene TRBV11-3 combines with J gene TRBJ2-3, with 12 positions matching TRBD2. The sample consisted of lymph node tissue, taken before any cancer treatment. This sequence originates from a male donor at least 60 years old with stage I squamous cell lung carcinoma. This CDR3 reads CASSPRLAGEQRTQYF. CDR3 nucleotides: TGTGCCAGCAGCCCGCGACTAGCGGGAGAGCAGCGAACGCAGTATTTT.